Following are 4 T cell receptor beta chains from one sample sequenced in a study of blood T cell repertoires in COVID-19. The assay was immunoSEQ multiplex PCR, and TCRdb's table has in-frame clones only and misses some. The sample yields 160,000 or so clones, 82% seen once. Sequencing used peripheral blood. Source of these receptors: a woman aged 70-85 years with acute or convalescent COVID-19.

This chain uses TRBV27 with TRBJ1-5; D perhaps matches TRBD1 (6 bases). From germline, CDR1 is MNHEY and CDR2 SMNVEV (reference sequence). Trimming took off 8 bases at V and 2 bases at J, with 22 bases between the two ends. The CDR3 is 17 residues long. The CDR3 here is CASYPTGPSIGNQPQHF. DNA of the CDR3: TGTGCCAGCTATCCTACAGGGCCAAGCATTGGCAATCAGCCCCAGCATTTT.

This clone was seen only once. Here the CDR3 reads CASSQDLATDYGYTF. The CDR3 DNA is TGCGCCAGCAGCCAAGATCTAGCCACCGACTATGGCTACACCTTC. This chain uses TRBV4-3 with TRBJ1-2; no definite D call. The CDR3 length is 15 residues. With 0 bases removed from V and 3 bases from J, the gap between germline ends came to 11 bases. In germline, CDR1 is LGHNA, CDR2 YSLEER.

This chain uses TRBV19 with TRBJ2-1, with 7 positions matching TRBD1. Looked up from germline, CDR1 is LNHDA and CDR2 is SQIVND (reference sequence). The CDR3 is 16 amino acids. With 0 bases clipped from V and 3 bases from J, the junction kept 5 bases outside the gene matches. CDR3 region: CASSIDSGGIYNEQFF. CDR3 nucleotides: TGTGCCAGTAGTATAGATTCAGGGGGTATCTACAATGAGCAGTTCTTC.

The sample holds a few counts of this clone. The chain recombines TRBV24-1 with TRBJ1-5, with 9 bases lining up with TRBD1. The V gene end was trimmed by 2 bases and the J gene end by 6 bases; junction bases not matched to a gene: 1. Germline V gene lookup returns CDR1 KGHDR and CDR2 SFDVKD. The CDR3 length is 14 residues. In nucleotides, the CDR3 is TGTGCCACCAGTGATTGGGGACAGGGTCAGCCCCAGCATTTT. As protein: CATSDWGQGQPQHF.